Given below is one T cell receptor beta chain in context. It has no known antigen specificity. Nothing much larger sits one base from this clone, and base qualities are not available. One collaborating source in Seattle enrolled patients while the patients were actively infected and followed the patients over time throughout the course of disease. The collaborating institutions used their own protocols to collect whole blood in K2EDTA tubes. For TCRbeta analysis, collaborators shipped samples in one of three forms: frozen whole blood, isolated PBMCs, or DNA extracted from either of those sample types. These data belong to a study of blood T cell repertoires in COVID-19 (dated by TCRdb to the early 2020s). As for the study more broadly: Samples covering the acute and convalescent phases of COVID-19 were provided by collaborators in the United States, Italy and Spain. The repertoires were released in a freely available public database intended as a resource for research on the immune response to SARS-CoV-2. The dataset comprised deeply sampled blood TCRbeta repertoires from subjects exposed to, actively infected with, or recovered from COVID-19. Where available, HLA class I and class II types were obtained from metadata supplied by the sample provider rather than from assay-based typing. A de-identified subject ID, COVID-19 status, age in years and sex were almost always included in the sample metadata. Samples were obtained from the ongoing ImmuneRACE study (first 160 participants) and from 1,254 subjects provided by 6 global collaborators. The prospective study material was composed of cDNA or gDNA derived from T cells, B-cell-depleted T cells, or PBMCs. On the study overall, not on this receptor specifically: How much clinical and demographic metadata was included differed by source and by participant, and the metadata was provided uncurated.

TCRbeta CDR3 regions were amplified from genomic DNA by means of the immunoSEQ Assay, a bias-controlled multiplex PCR. In the original analysis: The number of nucleated cells in each sample was estimated from the amplification of reference gene primers within the assay. Sequence reads were collapsed and filtered to measure the absolute abundance of every unique TCRbeta CDR3 rearrangement. Productive Simpson clonality was computed per sample as the square root of Simpson's diversity index over productive rearrangements. TCRdb re-hosts the immuneACCESS table, in-frame sequences only. Its copies lack some clones; in the studies checked, an unresolved V gene accounts for under half of them, and the cause for the rest is not known. V and J calls plus clone size are reproduced from that table; the DNA served to infer D and trimming. Present in this sample are a few hundred thousand clones, 86% of which were seen just once. The ten top clones hold roughly 10% of the sample.

The CDR3 contains 15 residues, cysteine and phenylalanine counted. CDR3 DNA is the only sequence kept; it has 45 bases, read in frame from the first base. The germline V gene (reference sequence) yields LNHNV for CDR1 and YYDKDF for CDR2. V drops 11 bases and J drops 1 base, leaving 20 bases in between. The sequenced sample consisted of peripheral blood. The sequence came from a woman between 50 and 59 years old with COVID-19, enrolled during active disease. The sequence is built from TRBV15 and TRBJ1-1; 6 matching bases give a weak D call of TRBD1. At the DNA level, the sequence is TGTGCCGCGATGGGGGGGCCTGAGAAGAACACTGAAGCTTTCTTT. It translates to CAAMGGPEKNTEAFF.